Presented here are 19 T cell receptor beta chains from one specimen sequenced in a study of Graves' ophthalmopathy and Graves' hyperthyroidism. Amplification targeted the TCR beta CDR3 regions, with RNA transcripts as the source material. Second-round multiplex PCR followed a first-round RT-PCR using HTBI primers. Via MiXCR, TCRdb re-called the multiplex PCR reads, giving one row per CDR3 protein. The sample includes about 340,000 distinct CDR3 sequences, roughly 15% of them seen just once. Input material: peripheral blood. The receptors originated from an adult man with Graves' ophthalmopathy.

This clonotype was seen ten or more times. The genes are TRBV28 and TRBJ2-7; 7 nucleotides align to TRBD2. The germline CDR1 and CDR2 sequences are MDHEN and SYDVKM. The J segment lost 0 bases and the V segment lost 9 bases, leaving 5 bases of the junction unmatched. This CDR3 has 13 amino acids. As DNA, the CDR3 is TGTGCCAGTACCTGGGGGGGCTCCTACGAGCAGTACTTC. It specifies CASTWGGSYEQYF.

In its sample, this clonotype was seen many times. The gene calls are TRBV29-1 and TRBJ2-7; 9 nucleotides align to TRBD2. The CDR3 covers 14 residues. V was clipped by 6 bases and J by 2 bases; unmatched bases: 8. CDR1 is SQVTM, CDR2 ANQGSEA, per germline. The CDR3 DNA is TGCAGCGTCCGCCTAGCGGGGAAAACCTACGAGCAGTACTTC. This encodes CSVRLAGKTYEQYF.

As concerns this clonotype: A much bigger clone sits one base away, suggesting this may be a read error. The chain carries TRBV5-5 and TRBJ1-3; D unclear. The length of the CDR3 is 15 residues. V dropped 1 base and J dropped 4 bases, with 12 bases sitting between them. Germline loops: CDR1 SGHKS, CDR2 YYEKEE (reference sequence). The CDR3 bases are TGTGCCAGCAGCTTGAGCGTACAGCAAGGAAACACCATATATTTT. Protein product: CASSLSVQQGNTIYF. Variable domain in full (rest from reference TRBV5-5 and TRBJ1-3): DAGVTQSPTHLIKTRGQQVTLRCSPISGHKSVSWYQQVLGQGPQFIFQYYEKEERGRGNFPDRFSARQFPNYSSELNVNALLLGDSALYLCASSLSVQQGNTIYFGEGSWLTVV.

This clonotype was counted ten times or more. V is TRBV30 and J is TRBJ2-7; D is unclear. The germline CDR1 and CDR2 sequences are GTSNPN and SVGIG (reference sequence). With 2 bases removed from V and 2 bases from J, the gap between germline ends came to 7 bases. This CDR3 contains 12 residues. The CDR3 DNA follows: TGTGCCTGGAGTAGAGCCACCTACGAGCAGTACTTC. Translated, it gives CAWSRATYEQYF.

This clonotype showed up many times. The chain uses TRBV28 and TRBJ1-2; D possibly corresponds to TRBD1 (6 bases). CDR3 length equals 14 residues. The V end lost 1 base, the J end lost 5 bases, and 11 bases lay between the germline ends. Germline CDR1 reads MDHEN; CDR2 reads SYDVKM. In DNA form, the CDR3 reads TGTGCCAGCAGTTTATATCGGGACAATTATGGCTACACCTTC. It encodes CASSLYRDNYGYTF.

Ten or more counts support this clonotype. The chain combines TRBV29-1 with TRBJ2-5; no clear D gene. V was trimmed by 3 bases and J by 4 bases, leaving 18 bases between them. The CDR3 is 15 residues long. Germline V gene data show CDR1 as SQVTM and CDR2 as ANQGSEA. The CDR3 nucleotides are TGCAGCGTTGACCTACACAACCGCGTGGGAGAGACCCAGTACTTC. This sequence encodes CSVDLHNRVGETQYF.

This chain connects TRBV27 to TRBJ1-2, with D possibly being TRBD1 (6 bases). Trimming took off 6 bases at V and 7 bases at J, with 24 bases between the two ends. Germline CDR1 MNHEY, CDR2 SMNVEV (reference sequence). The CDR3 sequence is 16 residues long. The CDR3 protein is CASRASSSTGWGGYTF. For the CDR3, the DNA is TGTGCCAGCAGAGCCTCGTCCTCAACAGGGTGGGGTGGCTACACCTTC.

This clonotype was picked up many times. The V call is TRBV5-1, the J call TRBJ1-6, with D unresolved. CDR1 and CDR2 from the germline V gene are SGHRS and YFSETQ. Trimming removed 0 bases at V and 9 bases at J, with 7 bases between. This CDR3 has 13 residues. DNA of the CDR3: TGCGCCAGCAGCTTGGCCAGGAGTTCACCCCTCCACTTT. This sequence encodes CASSLARSSPLHF. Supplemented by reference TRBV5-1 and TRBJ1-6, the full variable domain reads KAGVTQTPRYLIKTRGQQVTLSCSPISGHRSVSWYQQTPGQGLQFLFEYFSETQRNKGNFPGRFSGRQFSNSRSEMNVSTLELGDSALYLCASSLARSSPLHFGNGTRLTVT.

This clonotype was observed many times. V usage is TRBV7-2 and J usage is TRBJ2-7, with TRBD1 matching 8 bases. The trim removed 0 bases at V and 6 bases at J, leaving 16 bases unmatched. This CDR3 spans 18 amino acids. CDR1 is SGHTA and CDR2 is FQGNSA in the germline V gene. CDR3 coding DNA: TGTGCCAGCAGCTTAGCCCCTGGACAGGGAAGGTTCTTACGCGAGCAGTACTTC. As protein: CASSLAPGQGRFLREQYF.

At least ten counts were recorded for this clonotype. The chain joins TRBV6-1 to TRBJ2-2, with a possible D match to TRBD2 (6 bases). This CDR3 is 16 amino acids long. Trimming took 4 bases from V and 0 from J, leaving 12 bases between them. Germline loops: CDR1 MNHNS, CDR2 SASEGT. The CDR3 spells CASSAAGTSNTGELFF. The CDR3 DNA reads TGTGCCAGCAGTGCGGCCGGGACTTCGAACACCGGGGAGCTGTTTTTT.

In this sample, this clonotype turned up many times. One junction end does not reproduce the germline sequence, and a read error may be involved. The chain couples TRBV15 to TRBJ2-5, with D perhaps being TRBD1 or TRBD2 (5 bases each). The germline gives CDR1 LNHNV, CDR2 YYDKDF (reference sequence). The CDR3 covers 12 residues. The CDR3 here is CATSRDWRTLKF. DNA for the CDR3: TGTGCCACCAGCAGAGATTGGAGGACATTAAAATTC.

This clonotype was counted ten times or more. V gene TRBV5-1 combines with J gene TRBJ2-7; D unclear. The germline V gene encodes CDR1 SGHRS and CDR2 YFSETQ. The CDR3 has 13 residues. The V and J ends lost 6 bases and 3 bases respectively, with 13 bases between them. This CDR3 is CASTPPNRYEQYF. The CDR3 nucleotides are TGCGCCAGCACTCCACCTAATCGCTACGAGCAGTACTTC.

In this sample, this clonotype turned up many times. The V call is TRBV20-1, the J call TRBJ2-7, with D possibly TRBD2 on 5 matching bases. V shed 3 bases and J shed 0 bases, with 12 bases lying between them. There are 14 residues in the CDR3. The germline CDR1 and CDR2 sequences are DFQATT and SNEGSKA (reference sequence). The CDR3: CSASSLGISYEQYF. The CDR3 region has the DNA TGCAGTGCTAGTTCCCTCGGGATCTCCTACGAGCAGTACTTC.

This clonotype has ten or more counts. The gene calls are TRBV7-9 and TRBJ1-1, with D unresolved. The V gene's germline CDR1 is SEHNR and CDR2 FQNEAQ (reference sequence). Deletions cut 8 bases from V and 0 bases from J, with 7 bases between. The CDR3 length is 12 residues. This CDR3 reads CASSPVNTEAFF. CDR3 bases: TGTGCCAGCTCCCCAGTGAACACTGAAGCTTTCTTT.

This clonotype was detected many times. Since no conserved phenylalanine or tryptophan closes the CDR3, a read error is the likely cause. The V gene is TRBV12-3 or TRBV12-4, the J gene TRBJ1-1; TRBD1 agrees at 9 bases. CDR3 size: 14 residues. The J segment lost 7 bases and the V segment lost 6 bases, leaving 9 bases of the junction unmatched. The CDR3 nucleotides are TGTGCCAGCAGACCCGGGACAGGGTTCTTTGAAGCTTTCCTT. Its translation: CASRPGTGFFEAFL.

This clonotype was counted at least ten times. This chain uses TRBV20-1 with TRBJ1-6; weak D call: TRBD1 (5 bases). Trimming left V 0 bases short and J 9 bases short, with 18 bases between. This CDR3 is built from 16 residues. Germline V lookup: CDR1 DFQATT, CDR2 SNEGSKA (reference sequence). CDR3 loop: CSAREPGLYYSSPLHF. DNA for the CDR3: TGCAGTGCTAGAGAGCCGGGACTATACTATTCTTCACCCCTCCACTTT.

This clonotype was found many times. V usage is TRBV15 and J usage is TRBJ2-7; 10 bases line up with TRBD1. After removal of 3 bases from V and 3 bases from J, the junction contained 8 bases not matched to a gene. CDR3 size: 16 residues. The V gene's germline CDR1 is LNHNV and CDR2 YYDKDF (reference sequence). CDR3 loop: CATSSFSWDRGYEQYF. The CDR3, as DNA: TGTGCCACCAGCAGCTTCTCGTGGGACAGGGGCTACGAGCAGTACTTC.

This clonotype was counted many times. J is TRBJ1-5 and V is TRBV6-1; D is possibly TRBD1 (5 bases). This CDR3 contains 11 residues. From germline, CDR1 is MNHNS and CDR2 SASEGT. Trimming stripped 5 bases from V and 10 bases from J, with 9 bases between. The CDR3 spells CASSLQGPQHF. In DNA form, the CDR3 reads TGTGCCAGCAGTCTCCAGGGCCCCCAGCATTTT.

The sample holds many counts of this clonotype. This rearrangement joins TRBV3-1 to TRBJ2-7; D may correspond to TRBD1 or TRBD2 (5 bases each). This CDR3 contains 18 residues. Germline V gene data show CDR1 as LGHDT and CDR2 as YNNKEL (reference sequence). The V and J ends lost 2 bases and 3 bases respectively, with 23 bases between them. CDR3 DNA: TGTGCCAGCAGCCAAATGAATGGGACGGGGCGCCTTTTCTACGAGCAGTACTTC. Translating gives CASSQMNGTGRLFYEQYF.